These 30 T cell receptor beta chains were all obtained from the same sample, sequenced in a study of blood T cell repertoires in COVID-19. Libraries were prepared by immunoSEQ multiplex PCR; TCRdb keeps only in-frame clonotypes and omits some of them. In the table there are around 200,000 clones, more than 75% of which are singletons. Input material: peripheral blood. The source of these receptors is a man in his 60s who had recovered from COVID-19.

The genes are TRBV10-1 and TRBJ1-1; D not resolved. The germline V gene encodes CDR1 WNHNN and CDR2 SYGVQD (reference sequence). Trimming left V 7 bases short and J 3 bases short, with 12 bases between. This CDR3 has 13 residues. The CDR3 sequence is CASKREGDTEAFF. The CDR3 DNA sequence: TGCGCCAGCAAGAGGGAGGGCGACACTGAAGCTTTCTTT.

The chain is built from TRBV30 and TRBJ2-5, with TRBD2 matching 11 bases. This CDR3 comprises 17 residues. Trimming removed 2 bases from V and 4 bases from J; junction bases left unmatched: 12. The germline V gene encodes CDR1 GTSNPN and CDR2 SVGIG (reference sequence). CDR3 sequence reads: CAWSSLGIAGGLETQYF. CDR3 bases: TGTGCCTGGAGTTCTCTCGGCATAGCGGGGGGGTTAGAGACCCAGTACTTC.

The genes are TRBV19 and TRBJ2-2, with no clear D. Per the germline V gene, CDR1 is LNHDA and CDR2 is SQIVND (reference sequence). The CDR3 contains 14 residues. Trimming left V 3 bases short and J 1 base short, with 6 bases between. The CDR3 sequence is CASSIGQNTGELFF. In DNA, the CDR3 is TGTGCCAGTAGTATTGGCCAGAACACCGGGGAGCTGTTTTTT.

V is TRBV4-3 and J is TRBJ1-3; TRBD1 matches 7 bases. This CDR3 region has 16 residues. Germline CDR1 reads LGHNA; CDR2 reads YSLEER. V lost 0 bases to trimming and J lost 3 bases; unmatched junction nucleotides: 5. In DNA form, the CDR3 reads TGCGCCAGCAGCCAAGAGACAGGGAAGGGTGGAAACACCATATATTTT. Protein sequence: CASSQETGKGGNTIYF.

The J gene is TRBJ1-4, the V gene TRBV10-2; TRBD1 agrees at 8 bases. From germline, CDR1 is WSHSY and CDR2 SAAADI. The CDR3 has 17 amino acids. V was clipped by 0 bases and J by 5 bases; unmatched bases: 8. CDR3 amino acids: CASSESRAGGLNEKLFF. The CDR3, as DNA: TGCGCCAGCAGTGAGTCTAGGGCAGGGGGCCTGAATGAAAAACTGTTTTTT.

The rearrangement links TRBV30 to TRBJ2-3; tentatively, D is TRBD1 (6 bases). V lost 5 bases and J 4 bases, leaving 13 bases between the germline ends. The CDR3 extends over 13 amino acids. In germline, CDR1 is GTSNPN, CDR2 SVGIG (reference sequence). CDR3 region: CAWDRKGADTQYF. CDR3 sequence (DNA): TGTGCCTGGGACAGGAAAGGCGCAGATACGCAGTATTTT.

CDR3 nucleotide sequence: TGTGCCAGCAGCTTAGCGGTTCAGGGGAATCAGCCCCAGCATTTT. Residues: CASSLAVQGNQPQHF. The chain joins TRBV7-2 to TRBJ1-5; perhaps TRBD1 as D (6 bases). Trimming took off 0 bases at V and 4 bases at J, with 10 bases between the two ends. The CDR3 is made up of 15 amino acids. Per germline, CDR1 SGHTA and CDR2 FQGNSA.

The chain has TRBV7-9 and TRBJ1-1; D gene ambiguous. The germline V gene has CDR1 SEHNR and CDR2 FQNEAQ (reference sequence). The V and J ends lost 1 base and 4 bases respectively, with 10 bases between them. The CDR3 has 14 amino acids. Here the CDR3 DNA reads TGTGCCAGCAGCTTAGTGATCGGTAGCACTGAAGCTTTCTTT. Translation gives CASSLVIGSTEAFF.

The rearrangement links TRBV21-1 to TRBJ2-3; the D segment call TRBD2 is taken from the table without a DNA check. TRBV21-1 has pseudogene status. The CDR3 extends over 18 amino acids. DNA for the CDR3: TGTGCCAGCAGCAGCGGGACTAGCGGGATGGAGCGATCAGATACGCAGTATTTT. Its translation is CASSSGTSGMERSDTQYF.

This clone was detected once. The rearrangement joins TRBV30 to TRBJ2-5; 10 nucleotides agree with TRBD2. The CDR3 loop spans 14 amino acids. Trimming cost V 1 base and J 4 bases; bases outside gene matches: 3. Germline V CDR1 and CDR2: GTSNPN, SVGIG (reference sequence). In DNA, the CDR3 is TGTGCCTGGAGTGGAGTAGCGGGGGGAGAGACCCAGTACTTC. Amino acid sequence: CAWSGVAGGETQYF.

The chain employs TRBV2 and TRBJ2-1; the D is unclear. Germline lookup yields CDR1 SNHLY and CDR2 FYNNEI. The CDR3 has 11 amino acids. Deletions cut 6 bases from V and 4 bases from J, with 4 bases between. The CDR3 sequence: CASSRYNEQFF. The CDR3 DNA follows: TGTGCCAGCAGCCGGTACAATGAGCAGTTCTTC.

The CDR3 DNA sequence: TGTGCCAGCAGTTGGCTTCAGCAGGGTGCCGGGGAGCTGTTTTTT. It specifies CASSWLQQGAGELFF. This chain connects TRBV2 to TRBJ2-2; TRBD1 might be the D (5 bases). The CDR3 has 15 residues. V was trimmed by 5 bases and J by 6 bases, leaving 16 bases between them. The germline gives CDR1 SNHLY, CDR2 FYNNEI.

The gene calls are TRBV9 and TRBJ1-5; D may be TRBD1 (6 bases). From germline, CDR1 is SGDLS and CDR2 YYNGEE. V lost 0 bases, J lost 7 bases, and 14 bases lay in between. CDR3 length equals 15 residues. The CDR3 sequence is CASSVEGGGLQPQHF. The DNA of the CDR3 is TGTGCCAGCAGCGTAGAAGGGGGGGGGCTCCAGCCCCAGCATTTT.

This clone was seen a few times. The V and J genes are TRBV19 and TRBJ1-5, with TRBD1 matching over 8 bases. This CDR3 contains 14 residues. V was clipped by 10 bases and J by 0 bases; unmatched bases: 5. Germline V CDR1 and CDR2: LNHDA, SQIVND (reference sequence). The CDR3 region is CATTGVNSNQPQHF. The CDR3 bases are TGTGCCACGACAGGGGTTAATAGCAATCAGCCCCAGCATTTT.

This clone was seen only once. The chain employs TRBV5-5 and TRBJ1-1; D call uncertain. This CDR3 has 15 amino acids. V was cut by 0 bases and J by 4 bases, with 13 bases left in between. CDR1 and CDR2 (germline): SGHKS, YYEKEE (reference sequence). The CDR3 coding sequence is TGTGCCAGCAGCTTGGCGGAGGGAAGGAGCACTGAAGCTTTCTTT. Translated: CASSLAEGRSTEAFF.

The rearrangement links TRBV6-5 to TRBJ1-1; a possible D gene is TRBD1 (5 bases). Trimming shortened V by 10 bases and J by 0 bases, and 12 bases separated the two germline ends. The V gene's germline CDR1 is MNHEY and CDR2 SVGAGI. CDR3 length: 13 residues. For the CDR3, the DNA is TGTGCCAACGACCCAGGGATGAACACTGAAGCTTTCTTT. This sequence encodes CANDPGMNTEAFF.

The chain carries TRBV19 and TRBJ1-6, with D perhaps matching TRBD1 (6 bases). Germline assignment: CDR1 LNHDA and CDR2 SQIVND (reference sequence). Deletions cut 5 bases from V and 4 bases from J, with 15 bases between. CDR3 length equals 16 residues. The CDR3 reads CASSQLATGYNSPLHF. CDR3 DNA: TGTGCCAGTAGTCAGCTCGCGACAGGTTATAATTCACCCCTCCACTTT.

This clone came up once. The chain carries TRBV5-8 and TRBJ1-5, with 7 bases matching TRBD1. The germline gives CDR1 SGHTS, CDR2 YDEGEE. The ends lost 6 bases at V and 6 bases at J; junction bases unmatched: 12. This CDR3 has 15 residues. The CDR3 DNA sequence: TGTGCCAGCACCCGTACAGGGGATTGGGGTCAGCCCCAGCATTTT. Protein sequence: CASTRTGDWGQPQHF.

The chain recombines TRBV12-3 or TRBV12-4 with TRBJ2-1; weak D call: TRBD1 (6 bases). V was shortened by 6 bases and J by 14 bases, with 17 bases between the two germline ends. There are 12 residues in the CDR3. CDR3 amino acids: CASSRAGTRKFF. The CDR3 region has the DNA TGTGCCAGCAGCAGAGCCGGGACACGAAAGTTCTTC.

V usage is TRBV30 and J usage is TRBJ2-1; TRBD2 matches at 7 bases. Germline V gives CDR1 GTSNPN, CDR2 SVGIG (reference sequence). V was pared by 8 bases and J by 7 bases, with 11 bases of the junction left unmatched. The length of the CDR3 is 13 residues. The CDR3 spells CAHHAGVGNEQFF. DNA for the CDR3: TGTGCCCACCATGCGGGAGTGGGGAATGAGCAGTTCTTC. Looking up the rest from reference TRBV30 and TRBJ2-1 gives the full variable domain: SQTIHQWPATLVQPVGSPLSLECTVEGTSNPNLYWYRQAAGRGLQLLFYSVGIGQISSEVPQNLSASRPQDRQFILSSKKLLLSDSGFYLCAHHAGVGNEQFFGPGTRLTVL.

The J gene is TRBJ2-7, the V gene TRBV7-2; 10 bases fit TRBD1. Germline CDR1 reads SGHTA; CDR2 reads FQGNSA. CDR3 size: 16 residues. V gave up 1 base and J gave up 4 bases; unmatched junction bases: 7. Here the CDR3 DNA reads TGTGCCAGCAGCTTAGTTAGTAGGGACAGGGGTTACGAGCAGTACTTC. It codes for CASSLVSRDRGYEQYF.

This clone was seen once. The chain combines TRBV18 with TRBJ2-7; no reliable D call. The V end was cut by 0 bases, the J end by 0 bases, with 9 bases between. CDR3 length: 15 amino acids. Germline loops: CDR1 KGHSH, CDR2 LQKENI. CDR3 coding DNA: TGTGCCAGCTCACCACCGGCGGTTAGCTCCTACGAGCAGTACTTC. Its protein is CASSPPAVSSYEQYF.

The chain links TRBV18 to TRBJ2-7, with 9 nucleotides matching TRBD2. Germline trimming cut 3 bases from V and 4 bases from J; bases unmatched to any gene: 7. CDR3 size: 15 residues. Germline loops: CDR1 KGHSH, CDR2 LQKENI. The CDR3: CASSPPGTSSYEQYF. The CDR3, as DNA: TGTGCCAGCTCACCGCCCGGGACTAGCAGTTACGAGCAGTACTTC.

The chain employs TRBV5-4 and TRBJ1-4; the D gene is possibly TRBD1 (5 bases). Trimming pared 0 bases from V and 7 bases from J, leaving 13 bases between. Germline CDR1 and CDR2: SGHNT and YYREEE (reference sequence). The CDR3 totals 15 residues. Here the CDR3 DNA reads TGTGCCAGCAGCTTGGAGCCCAGGGTCCCTGAAAAACTGTTTTTT. Translated, it gives CASSLEPRVPEKLFF.

The V and J genes are TRBV5-4 and TRBJ1-5; maybe TRBD1 (6 bases). V lost 0 bases to trimming and J lost 5 bases, with 12 bases between them. This CDR3 has 15 amino acids. CDR1 SGHNT and CDR2 YYREEE come from the germline V gene (reference sequence). In DNA, the CDR3 is TGTGCCAGCAGCTTGGGGCCAGGGGTAGATCAGCCCCAGCATTTT. As protein: CASSLGPGVDQPQHF.

This chain joins TRBV15 and TRBJ1-4; D unresolved. The CDR3 loop spans 12 amino acids. Germline assignment: CDR1 LNHNV and CDR2 YYDKDF (reference sequence). Trimming shortened V by 0 bases and J by 8 bases, and 4 bases separated the two germline ends. The CDR3 DNA is TGTGCCACCAGCAGAGACGTGGAAAAACTGTTTTTT. It encodes CATSRDVEKLFF.

This rearrangement joins TRBV12-2 to TRBJ2-5; the table's D call of TRBD2 was not tested on the DNA. TRBV12-2 represents a pseudogene. The CDR3 runs 19 residues. The DNA for the CDR3 is TGTGCAAGTCCCTTGGGAGGAGATAACACCCCATTGGTAAGAGAGACCCAGTACTTC. Protein sequence: CASPLGGDNTPLVRETQYF.

The chain recombines TRBV28 with TRBJ2-1; 7 positions agree with TRBD1. This CDR3 comprises 15 residues. The germline CDR1 and CDR2 sequences are MDHEN and SYDVKM. Trimming took 2 bases from V and 9 from J; bases not matched to a gene: 10. CDR3 amino acids: CASSLQGGMWREQFF. CDR3 nucleotide sequence: TGTGCCAGCAGTTTACAAGGGGGCATGTGGCGTGAGCAGTTCTTC.

V is TRBV6-5 and J is TRBJ2-7; D call uncertain. Germline values: CDR1 MNHEY, CDR2 SVGAGI. V lost 4 bases and J lost 6, with 10 bases in between. The CDR3 length is 12 residues. Here the CDR3 DNA reads TGTGCCAGCAGTTCGAACGGCGGCGAGCAGTACTTC. This encodes CASSSNGGEQYF.

The V and J genes are TRBV4-1 and TRBJ2-3, with a tentative D call TRBD2 (5 bases). CDR3 length: 14 amino acids. Trimming pared 1 base from V and 6 bases from J, leaving 11 bases between. Germline-derived CDR1 and CDR2 are MGHRA and YSYEKL. The DNA of the CDR3 is TGCGCCAGCAGCCAAGGGGAGAGTTGGGATACGCAGTATTTT. It codes for CASSQGESWDTQYF.